This T cell receptor (beta chain) was identified during a study of T cell changes during pregnancy in multiple sclerosis. Per germline, CDR1 MNHEY and CDR2 SMNVEV (reference sequence). After removal of 0 bases from V and 8 bases from J, the junction contained 12 bases not matched to a gene. The CDR3 is 17 amino acids. Sequenced by immunoSEQ multiplex PCR; TCRdb stores in-frame clones only, minus some. The sample lists about 110,000 clones, more than 85% occurring once. The genes are TRBV27 and TRBJ2-1, with 8 bases fitting TRBD2. The sequence derives from a female donor with multiple sclerosis, enrolled in a pregnancy study. The source was peripheral blood, collected in the third trimester of pregnancy. CDR3 coding DNA: TGTGCCAGCAGTTTATCCTACCTCCGTAGCGGGGCCGATGAGCAGTTCTTC. It specifies CASSLSYLRSGADEQFF.